This TCR beta chain was documented in a study of molecular identifiers for immune sequencing clone quantification. TCRdb ran MiXCR on the PCR reads and lists one entry per CDR3 protein. The top ten clones hold about 0.81% of a sample with hundreds of thousands of distinct CDR3 sequences, about 25% of them seen once. Trimming took 1 base from V and 5 from J; bases not matched to a gene: 3. Looked up from germline, CDR1 is SGHTA and CDR2 is FQGNSA. This CDR3 is 16 amino acids long. The chain is built from TRBV7-2 and TRBJ2-1, with 12 nucleotides matching TRBD2. The TCR was taken from a human donor in good health. Some libraries in this study had Jurkat cell RNA spiked in. Material: naive CD8+ T cells from blood, with Jurkat cell RNA spiked in. The subset is: FACS-sorted CD8+CD4-CCR7+CD45RA+ naive T cells. The chain's CDR3 is CASSLELAGGNNEQFF. The DNA of the CDR3 is TGTGCCAGCAGCTTAGAGCTAGCGGGAGGGAACAATGAGCAGTTCTTC.